These 12 T cell receptor beta chains originate from one sample sequenced in a study of immune evolution from preneoplasia to lung adenocarcinoma. Measured with immunoSEQ multiplex PCR; TCRdb has only the in-frame clones, and not every one. This table holds 6,000 to 8,000 clones, roughly three quarters found once. The sample consisted of FFPE invasive lung adenocarcinoma tissue. Every receptor here comes from a person in their 40s with lung adenocarcinoma.

V is TRBV28 and J is TRBJ1-3; the D is unclear. Germline V gene lookup returns CDR1 MDHEN and CDR2 SYDVKM. There are 14 residues in the CDR3. Trimming cost V 2 bases and J 0 bases, with 5 bases left between them. This chain's CDR3 is CASSLMNSGNTIYF. The DNA of the CDR3 is TGTGCCAGCAGTTTAATGAACTCTGGAAACACCATATATTTT.

The chain has TRBV5-6 and TRBJ1-2; the D is unclear. This CDR3 is built from 14 residues. Trimming removed 7 bases from V and 1 base from J, with 14 bases in between. CDR1 and CDR2 (germline): SGHDT, YYEEEE. The DNA for the CDR3 is TGTGCCAGCTGTTACGGCAGACATAACTATGGCTACACCTTC. It yields the protein CASCYGRHNYGYTF.

This clone was counted between two and nine times. The chain links TRBV7-8 to TRBJ2-1; 8 bases match TRBD2. The junction had 16 bases not matched to a gene; V was cut back by 1 base and J by 5 bases. The CDR3 extends over 19 amino acids. In germline, CDR1 is SGHVS, CDR2 FQNEAQ. The CDR3, as DNA: TGTGCCAGCAGCTTAGGAGTTTCGATAGCGGGGATCGTTAACAATGAGCAGTTCTTC. This gives the protein CASSLGVSIAGIVNNEQFF.

The gene calls are TRBV7-9 and TRBJ1-4; 9 positions agree with TRBD1. Germline lookup yields CDR1 SEHNR and CDR2 FQNEAQ (reference sequence). V was clipped by 2 bases and J by 4 bases; unmatched bases: 8. The CDR3 extends over 17 amino acids. CDR3 residues: CASSLRGQGSDNEKLFF. The DNA for the CDR3 is TGTGCCAGCAGCTTACGGGGACAGGGATCCGATAATGAAAAACTGTTTTTT.

The chain has TRBV5-1 and TRBJ2-2; TRBD1 aligns across 9 bases. Per germline, CDR1 SGHRS and CDR2 YFSETQ. There are 17 residues in the CDR3. The trim removed 4 bases at V and 0 bases at J, leaving 7 bases unmatched. The CDR3 DNA reads TGCGCCAGCAGCCCAGCCACAGGGGGCACGAACACCGGGGAGCTGTTTTTT. This codes for CASSPATGGTNTGELFF.

This clone was counted only a few times. The chain employs TRBV6-4 and TRBJ1-1; tentatively, D is TRBD1 (5 bases). Trimming cost V 4 bases and J 5 bases, with 11 bases left between them. This CDR3 has 13 residues. CDR1 is MRHNA and CDR2 is SNTAGT in the germline V gene. CDR3 DNA: TGTGCCAGCAGTGTGCAGGGAGGGACTGAAGCTTTCTTT. Its protein is CASSVQGGTEAFF.

The V and J genes are TRBV9 and TRBJ2-3; 9 bases fit TRBD2. CDR1 and CDR2 (germline): SGDLS, YYNGEE. V gave up 0 bases and J gave up 5 bases; unmatched junction bases: 7. The CDR3 spans 16 residues. CDR3 DNA: TGTGCCAGCAGCGTAGAGGGCGGACTAGCGAGAGATACGCAGTATTTT. Translation gives CASSVEGGLARDTQYF.

The V gene is TRBV9, the J gene TRBJ2-6; TRBD1 agrees at 8 bases. CDR3 size: 17 residues. Germline trimming cut 2 bases from V and 4 bases from J; bases unmatched to any gene: 8. From germline, CDR1 is SGDLS and CDR2 YYNGEE. The CDR3, as DNA: TGTGCCAGCAGCGTGGGGATCGGACAGGGAGGGGCCAACGTCCTGACTTTC. Translated, it gives CASSVGIGQGGANVLTF.

There are a few counts of this clone. This sequence joins TRBV10-3 and TRBJ1-1; unclear D gene. V lost 6 bases to trimming and J lost 4 bases, with 12 bases between them. The germline CDR1 and CDR2 sequences are ENHRY and SYGVKD. CDR3 length: 13 residues. Written as DNA, the CDR3 is TGTGCCATCAGGGACCCTGACGGCACTGAAGCTTTCTTT. Its protein is CAIRDPDGTEAFF.

V usage is TRBV2 and J usage is TRBJ2-3; D remains unclear. CDR1 and CDR2 from the germline V gene are SNHLY and FYNNEI. This CDR3 has 17 residues. The ends were cut back, 2 bases at V and 0 bases at J, with 15 bases in the middle. The CDR3 here is CASSETVWTSSTDTQYF. In DNA, the CDR3 is TGTGCCAGCAGTGAAACTGTATGGACCTCAAGCACAGATACGCAGTATTTT.

The chain couples TRBV19 to TRBJ2-2; D gene uncertain. The CDR3 contains 16 residues. V dropped 6 bases and J dropped 0 bases, with 14 bases sitting between them. CDR1 and CDR2 (germline): LNHDA, SQIVND (reference sequence). The CDR3 loop is CASSGKGKSNTGELFF. The DNA for the CDR3 is TGTGCCAGTAGCGGAAAGGGAAAATCGAACACCGGGGAGCTGTTTTTT.

The chain uses TRBV19 and TRBJ1-1; a weak D match, TRBD1 (5 bases). The CDR3 is 15 residues long. Germline CDR1 and CDR2: LNHDA and SQIVND (reference sequence). The V end lost 4 bases, the J end lost 4 bases, and 16 bases lay between the germline ends. CDR3 coding DNA: TGTGCCAGTAGTACCCCGGGCAGGGTCAGCACTGAAGCTTTCTTT. It codes for CASSTPGRVSTEAFF.